The 29 T cell receptor beta chains reported below all come from one sample, sequenced in a study of read filtering for tumor transcriptome and immune sequencing. From roughly 390 ng of RNA, a library with molecular barcoded alpha/delta and beta/gamma adaptors was made. TCRdb used MiXCR to reprocess the reads, holding one entry per CDR3 protein. The profile covers 30,000 to 40,000 distinct CDR3 sequences, with 14% appearing a single time and 15% to 20% taken by the ten largest. The material sequenced was a population of CD138-negative cells sorted from bone marrow. Receptor source: a donor over 35 with multiple myeloma.

This clonotype was recorded many times. The chain recombines TRBV6-6 with TRBJ1-1; perhaps TRBD1 as D (5 bases). V lost 5 bases to trimming and J lost 0 bases, with 10 bases between them. The germline V gene has CDR1 MNHNY and CDR2 SVGAGI (reference sequence). The CDR3 totals 14 residues. CDR3 nucleotide sequence: TGTGCCAGCAGTCCAAGGGGCATGAACACTGAAGCTTTCTTT. It codes for CASSPRGMNTEAFF.

In this sample, this clonotype turned up many times. The V call is TRBV28, the J call TRBJ1-1, with TRBD1 matching over 8 bases. The junction had 22 bases not matched to a gene; V was cut back by 7 bases and J by 6 bases. This CDR3 is 18 amino acids long. Germline CDR1 and CDR2: MDHEN and SYDVKM. As DNA, the CDR3 is TGTGCCAGCACTCCCACTCCGGGACAGGCCCAGGGTATAGCTGAAGCTTTCTTT. Protein product: CASTPTPGQAQGIAEAFF.

In its sample, this clonotype was seen once. V is TRBV7-2 and J is TRBJ2-1; no reliable D call. The CDR3 length is 14 residues. With 4 bases removed from V and 7 bases from J, the gap between germline ends came to 14 bases. Germline CDR1 SGHTA, CDR2 FQGNSA. The CDR3 sequence: CASSSRLSGNEQFF. The CDR3 DNA is TGTGCCAGCAGCTCCCGCCTTTCCGGGAATGAGCAGTTCTTC.

This clonotype has at least ten counts. V gene TRBV7-9 combines with J gene TRBJ1-4; 7 nucleotides match TRBD1. CDR3 size: 14 residues. Trimming removed 2 bases from V and 7 bases from J; junction bases left unmatched: 4. CDR1 SEHNR and CDR2 FQNEAQ come from the germline V gene (reference sequence). The CDR3 region has the DNA TGTGCCAGCAGCTTATCAGGGGGTGGTGAAAAACTGTTTTTT. This sequence encodes CASSLSGGGEKLFF.

This clonotype occurred many times. V and J are TRBV6-1 and TRBJ2-4; possible D gene TRBD2, 6 bases. Germline V gene data show CDR1 as MNHNS and CDR2 as SASEGT. Trimming cost V 1 base and J 0 bases, with 22 bases left between them. There are 20 residues in the CDR3. The CDR3 protein is CASSEVAMGAGQTAKNIQYF. The CDR3 DNA reads as TGTGCCAGCAGTGAAGTAGCGATGGGTGCGGGGCAGACAGCCAAAAACATTCAGTACTTC.

This clonotype was detected many times. The chain joins TRBV20-1 to TRBJ2-3; TRBD1 aligns across 9 bases. Germline loops: CDR1 DFQATT, CDR2 SNEGSKA (reference sequence). This CDR3 is 16 amino acids long. V gave up 3 bases and J gave up 8 bases; unmatched junction bases: 15. In DNA, the CDR3 is TGCAGTGCTAGGTACACCCGGACAGGGGTTCCCGTTACGCAGTATTTT. Its protein is CSARYTRTGVPVTQYF.

A remark on this clonotype: This likely reflects a read error, since a far larger clone is one base away. The V and J genes are TRBV7-3 and TRBJ1-4; 8 nucleotides agree with TRBD1. The germline gives CDR1 SGHTA, CDR2 FQGTGA. The CDR3 is made up of 13 amino acids. This CDR3 is CASSTDRADTQCF. The CDR3 region has the DNA TGTGCCAGCAGCACGGACAGGGCAGATACGCAGTGTTTT.

This clonotype came up many times. The chain recombines TRBV20-1 with TRBJ2-1; TRBD1 is a possible D gene (6 bases). The CDR3 loop spans 12 amino acids. Germline values: CDR1 DFQATT, CDR2 SNEGSKA (reference sequence). Trimming removed 6 bases at V and 8 bases at J, with 14 bases between. CDR3 sequence reads: CSAEIRGDEQFF. Here the CDR3 DNA reads TGCAGTGCCGAGATCAGGGGCGATGAGCAGTTCTTC.

A note on this clonotype: Being one base from a much bigger clone, this may be a read error. The DNA of the CDR3 is TGTGCCAGTAGTACGGGATACCATCAGCCCCAGCATTTT. Its translation: CASSTGYHQPQHF. This chain uses TRBV19 with TRBJ1-5; D call uncertain. V was clipped by 4 bases and J by 5 bases, with 9 bases between them. Germline V lookup: CDR1 LNHDA, CDR2 SQIVND (reference sequence). This CDR3 contains 13 residues.

V and J are TRBV11-2 and TRBJ1-1, with TRBD1 as a possible D gene (6 bases). The CDR3 is made up of 12 amino acids. Per germline, CDR1 SGHAT and CDR2 FQNNGV. The ends were cut back, 3 bases at V and 9 bases at J, with 11 bases in the middle. This CDR3 reads CASSFLGAQAFF. The CDR3 region has the DNA TGTGCCAGCAGCTTTCTGGGGGCTCAAGCTTTCTTT.

This clonotype was seen at least ten times. The chain is built from TRBV28 and TRBJ2-3; 9 nucleotides align to TRBD2. CDR3 length: 14 amino acids. Trimming cost V 5 bases and J 4 bases; bases outside gene matches: 4. Germline CDR1 MDHEN, CDR2 SYDVKM. The CDR3 here is CASSAGGPPDTQYF. For the CDR3, the DNA is TGTGCCAGCAGTGCGGGGGGGCCTCCAGATACGCAGTATTTT.

For this clonotype: A much more abundant neighbour one base away suggests this may be a read error. The chain uses TRBV28 and TRBJ2-6; D unclear. The CDR3 sequence is 15 residues long. The V end was cut by 5 bases, the J end by 2 bases, with 10 bases between. Germline CDR1 and CDR2: MDHEN and SYDVKM. The CDR3 DNA is TGTGCCAGCAGTAGATGGGCGGCTGGGGCCAACGTCCTGACTTTC. It yields the protein CASSRWAAGANVLTF.

The sample holds many counts of this clonotype. The gene calls are TRBV14 and TRBJ1-2, with a weak D call TRBD1 (6 bases). Germline V lookup: CDR1 SGHDN, CDR2 FVKESK. The CDR3 has 15 residues. The germline V and J ends were trimmed by 1 base and 5 bases, with 14 bases remaining between them. DNA for the CDR3: TGTGCCAGCAGCCAAGGTATCACAGGGCTGTATGGCTACACCTTC. The encoded protein is CASSQGITGLYGYTF.

As concerns this clonotype: The junction departs from the called germline gene at one end, perhaps through a read error. The V call is TRBV7-2, the J call TRBJ1-4; the D is unclear. This CDR3 spans 14 amino acids. Germline assignment: CDR1 SGHTA and CDR2 FQGNSA. The CDR3 protein is CASGFPTRREKLFF. CDR3 in DNA: TGTGCCAGCGGCTTCCCTACAAGGAGGGAGAAACTGTTTTTT. Using reference TRBV7-2 and TRBJ1-4 for the parts outside the CDR3, the full variable domain is GAGVSQSPSNKVTEKGKDVELRCDPISGHTALYWYRQSLGQGLEFLIYFQGNSAPDKSGLPSDRFSAERTGGSVSTLTIQRTQQEDSAVYLCASGFPTRREKLFFGSGTQLSVL.

There are many counts of this clonotype. The chain combines TRBV10-3 with TRBJ2-1; perhaps D is TRBD1 or TRBD2 (6 bases each). The CDR3 runs 12 residues. V lost 7 bases, J lost 7 bases, and 11 bases lay in between. Germline CDR1 is ENHRY and CDR2 is SYGVKD. CDR3 protein: CAIKGEANEQFF. The DNA for the CDR3 is TGTGCCATCAAGGGGGAGGCGAATGAGCAGTTCTTC.

In this sample, this clonotype turned up many times. The chain uses TRBV9 and TRBJ1-1; unclear D gene. V gave up 4 bases and J gave up 2 bases, with 12 bases separating them. CDR3 size: 14 residues. In germline, CDR1 is SGDLS, CDR2 YYNGEE. The CDR3 here is CASSSNPENTEAFF. The CDR3, as DNA: TGTGCCAGCAGCTCAAACCCAGAAAACACTGAAGCTTTCTTT. The full variable domain, in which reference TRBV9 and TRBJ1-1 provide the parts outside the CDR3, is DSGVTQTPKHLITATGQRVTLRCSPRSGDLSVYWYQQSLDQGLQFLIQYYNGEERAKGNILERFSAQQFPDLHSELNLSSLELGDSALYFCASSSNPENTEAFFGQGTRLTVV.

In its sample, this clonotype was seen many times. V is TRBV20-1 and J is TRBJ1-2, with TRBD1 identical over 7 bases. This CDR3 contains 13 residues. V trimming: 4 bases; J trimming: 4 bases; junction bases outside the gene matches: 6. Looked up from germline, CDR1 is DFQATT and CDR2 is SNEGSKA (reference sequence). The CDR3 spells CSAMGTALYGYTF. CDR3 nucleotide sequence: TGCAGTGCTATGGGGACAGCCCTCTATGGCTACACCTTC.

This clonotype was counted at least ten times. This chain connects TRBV12-3 or TRBV12-4 to TRBJ2-6; a weak D match, TRBD1 (5 bases). CDR3 length equals 16 residues. Trimming cost V 3 bases and J 3 bases, with 12 bases left between them. CDR3 sequence (DNA): TGTGCCAGCAGTTTCCAGGGCAATGGTGGGGCCAACGTCCTGACTTTC. The encoded protein is CASSFQGNGGANVLTF.

This chain joins TRBV7-2 and TRBJ2-1; maybe TRBD1 (7 bases). The V and J ends lost 1 base and 3 bases respectively, with 19 bases between them. This CDR3 contains 18 residues. The germline V gene has CDR1 SGHTA and CDR2 FQGNSA. The CDR3 here is CASSLGTLGGGIYNEQFF. CDR3 bases: TGTGCCAGCAGCTTAGGTACTTTAGGAGGGGGCATCTACAATGAGCAGTTCTTC.

This clonotype was picked up many times. The chain uses TRBV20-1 and TRBJ2-7; no firm D call. Trimming shortened V by 0 bases and J by 7 bases, and 10 bases separated the two germline ends. This CDR3 region has 12 residues. Germline V CDR1 and CDR2: DFQATT, SNEGSKA (reference sequence). For the CDR3, the DNA is TGCAGTGCTAGAGAGACGGCTATGGAGCAGTACTTC. It specifies CSARETAMEQYF.

This clonotype was recorded many times. The CDR3 spells CSHRLAGKKETQYF. CDR3 bases: TGCAGTCACCGACTAGCGGGGAAAAAAGAGACCCAGTACTTC. The chain carries TRBV20-1 and TRBJ2-5; 11 bases map to TRBD2. Germline V CDR1 and CDR2: DFQATT, SNEGSKA (reference sequence). The CDR3 runs 14 residues. The ends lost 8 bases at V and 3 bases at J; junction bases unmatched: 8.

As for this clonotype: A read error is likely here: a far larger clone is one base away. The chain uses TRBV12-3 or TRBV12-4 and TRBJ2-1, with D perhaps given as TRBD1 or TRBD2 (5 bases each). The V and J ends lost 6 bases and 4 bases respectively, with 16 bases between them. This CDR3 comprises 15 residues. The CDR3, as DNA: TGTGCCAGCAGCCCGGGACGGGAAGCATACAATGAGCAGTTCTTC. Protein: CASSPGREAYNEQFF.

The chain is built from TRBV20-1 and TRBJ2-1, with a weak D call TRBD2 (6 bases). The CDR3 has 15 amino acids. Between the trimmed V and J ends, which lost 6 bases and 12 bases, there was a span of 27 bases. The germline gives CDR1 DFQATT, CDR2 SNEGSKA (reference sequence). The DNA of the CDR3 is TGCAGTGCCACCAACGGCTCGCGGGGAGTATCGGGGCAGTTCTTC. Translating gives CSATNGSRGVSGQFF.

This clonotype was seen many times. The rearrangement uses TRBV6-5 and TRBJ1-1; 7 nucleotides agree with TRBD1. Looked up from germline, CDR1 is MNHEY and CDR2 is SVGAGI. Germline trimming cut 6 bases from V and 4 bases from J; bases unmatched to any gene: 11. The length of the CDR3 is 15 residues. CDR3 DNA sequence: TGTGCCAGCAGACCAGGACAGGTTTTAAGCACTGAAGCTTTCTTT. This encodes CASRPGQVLSTEAFF.

Many counts were recorded for this clonotype. The rearrangement links TRBV5-1 to TRBJ1-2; possibly TRBD1 for D (5 bases). Germline values: CDR1 SGHRS, CDR2 YFSETQ. The CDR3 runs to 14 residues. Trimming pared 4 bases from V and 3 bases from J, leaving 13 bases between. CDR3 sequence (DNA): TGCGCCAGCAGCCCGGCCGGGGCTGACTATGGCTACACCTTC. Translation gives CASSPAGADYGYTF. The entire variable domain, with the rest obtained from reference TRBV5-1 and TRBJ1-2, is as follows: KAGVTQTPRYLIKTRGQQVTLSCSPISGHRSVSWYQQTPGQGLQFLFEYFSETQRNKGNFPGRFSGRQFSNSRSEMNVSTLELGDSALYLCASSPAGADYGYTFGSGTRLTVV.

This clonotype was detected ten times or more. This sequence joins TRBV5-1 and TRBJ2-7; TRBD1 matches at 7 bases. There are 13 residues in the CDR3. Germline V gives CDR1 SGHRS, CDR2 YFSETQ. Germline trimming cut 6 bases from V and 10 bases from J; bases unmatched to any gene: 13. The CDR3 region is CASKVQGQSVQYF. DNA for the CDR3: TGCGCCAGCAAAGTCCAGGGACAGTCGGTTCAGTACTTC.

The sample holds a few counts of this clonotype. Possible read error: a much larger clone is one base away. The chain is built from TRBV10-3 and TRBJ2-3, with D possibly TRBD1 on 7 matching bases. Looked up from germline, CDR1 is ENHRY and CDR2 is SYGVKD. Trimming removed 2 bases from V and 6 bases from J, with 15 bases in between. The length of the CDR3 is 15 residues. In nucleotides, the CDR3 is TGTGCCATCAGTGAGGCCTCAGGGGGAGGCGATACGCAGTATTTT. Translated: CAISEASGGGDTQYF.

In this sample, this clonotype turned up a few times. This sequence may be a read error, since a much larger clone differs from it by one base. The chain is built from TRBV29-1 and TRBJ2-5, with D unresolved. This CDR3 is built from 13 residues. Germline V gene lookup returns CDR1 SQVTM and CDR2 ANQGSEA. The V end was cut by 6 bases, the J end by 1 base, with 12 bases between. The CDR3 protein is CSVRGSSQETQYF. The CDR3 DNA reads as TGCAGCGTCCGAGGCAGTTCCCAAGAGACCCAGTACTTC.

This clonotype occurred many times. V is TRBV5-1 and J is TRBJ2-2; the D gene could be TRBD1 or TRBD2 (5 bases each). The CDR3 loop spans 13 amino acids. Germline CDR1 reads SGHRS; CDR2 reads YFSETQ. Trimming pared 4 bases from V and 1 base from J, leaving 5 bases between. This chain's CDR3 is CASSGGNTGELFF. In nucleotides, the CDR3 is TGCGCCAGCAGCGGGGGGAACACCGGGGAGCTGTTTTTT.